The next 32 T cell receptor beta chains were all read from a single sample in a study of CD8 T cells in Susac syndrome. With random hexamers, reverse transcription was performed on about 0.45 to 1 ug of RNA. Using its own MiXCR run on the immunoSEQ multiplex PCR reads, TCRdb lists one record per CDR3 protein. Of 400,000 or so distinct CDR3 sequences in the sample, around 85% are singletons; the top ten hold approximately 0.12%. The sequenced material came from CD8+ T cells from PBMCs. These receptors were collected from a human donor with multiple sclerosis.

The V and J genes are TRBV6-5 and TRBJ2-7, with D uncertain. Germline lookup yields CDR1 MNHEY and CDR2 SVGAGI. The V end lost 3 bases, the J end lost 3 bases, and 15 bases lay between the germline ends. This CDR3 has 15 residues. CDR3 bases: TGTGCCAGCAGTTATAATCGTGGGCCCATCTACGAGCAGTACTTC. Encoded protein: CASSYNRGPIYEQYF.

This clonotype was detected a few times. This chain connects TRBV10-3 to TRBJ2-5; D is possibly TRBD1 (6 bases). V was trimmed by 2 bases and J by 5 bases, leaving 9 bases between them. The CDR3 has 13 residues. Germline values: CDR1 ENHRY, CDR2 SYGVKD. The DNA for the CDR3 is TGTGCCATCAGTGAGAGTAGGGGGGAGACCCAGTACTTC. Translation gives CAISESRGETQYF.

This chain links TRBV3-1 with TRBJ2-5; 8 bases are shared with TRBD2. J gave up 2 bases and V 4 bases, and 3 bases lay outside the gene matches. The germline V gene has CDR1 LGHDT and CDR2 YNNKEL (reference sequence). The CDR3 covers 14 residues. Written as DNA, the CDR3 is TGTGCCAGCAGCCGAGGCGGGGGGCAAGAGACCCAGTACTTC. Translating gives CASSRGGGQETQYF.

The chain is built from TRBV5-4 and TRBJ2-7, with D perhaps TRBD1 or TRBD2 (5 bases each). Germline V gives CDR1 SGHNT, CDR2 YYREEE (reference sequence). This CDR3 is built from 14 residues. The V end was cut by 2 bases, the J end by 6 bases, with 15 bases between. The CDR3 nucleotides read TGTGCCAGCAGCTTCCTTGTAGGGACGAGCGAGCAGTACTTC. Translation gives CASSFLVGTSEQYF.

The chain carries TRBV12-3 or TRBV12-4 and TRBJ1-1; D is possibly TRBD1 (5 bases). With 10 bases removed from V and 7 bases from J, the gap between germline ends came to 22 bases. CDR3 size: 14 residues. Here the CDR3 reads CATYGGLPNNEAFF. Written as DNA, the CDR3 is TGTGCCACCTATGGGGGACTGCCCAATAATGAAGCTTTCTTT.

The V and J genes are TRBV6-1 and TRBJ2-1, with D hard to call. V was shortened by 2 bases and J by 0 bases, with 14 bases between the two germline ends. Germline CDR1 reads MNHNS; CDR2 reads SASEGT. The CDR3 length is 17 residues. The CDR3 loop reads CASSEHSFESSYNEQFF. CDR3 in DNA: TGTGCCAGCAGTGAACATTCTTTCGAGAGCTCCTACAATGAGCAGTTCTTC.

This chain joins TRBV5-5 and TRBJ1-2; tentative D call: TRBD1 (5 bases). Germline V gives CDR1 SGHKS, CDR2 YYEKEE (reference sequence). There are 15 residues in the CDR3. V lost 6 bases, J lost 4 bases, and 19 bases lay in between. CDR3 protein: CASTESGRGVYGYTF. DNA for the CDR3: TGTGCCAGCACCGAGTCCGGGAGGGGTGTCTATGGCTACACCTTC. Combining the CDR3 with reference TRBV5-5 and TRBJ1-2 gives the whole variable domain DAGVTQSPTHLIKTRGQQVTLRCSPISGHKSVSWYQQVLGQGPQFIFQYYEKEERGRGNFPDRFSARQFPNYSSELNVNALLLGDSALYLCASTESGRGVYGYTFGSGTRLTVV.

This chain connects TRBV29-1 to TRBJ2-1; the match to TRBD1 covers 7 bases. The ends lost 6 bases at V and 8 bases at J; junction bases unmatched: 7. The CDR3 loop spans 12 amino acids. Per the germline V gene, CDR1 is SQVTM and CDR2 is ANQGSEA. The CDR3 DNA reads TGCAGCGTAGTCACAGGGGTCGATGAGCAGTTCTTC. Its protein product is CSVVTGVDEQFF.

This chain links TRBV5-1 with TRBJ1-1; D is unresolved. Germline CDR1 is SGHRS and CDR2 is YFSETQ. This CDR3 comprises 14 residues. V was trimmed by 0 bases and J by 3 bases, leaving 9 bases between them. The CDR3 DNA sequence: TGCGCCAGCAGCTTGGTTCCAGAGGACACTGAAGCTTTCTTT. Translated: CASSLVPEDTEAFF.

CDR3 in amino acids: CASSWTSGIADTQYF. CDR3 nucleotide sequence: TGTGCCAGCAGTTGGACTAGCGGGATCGCAGATACGCAGTATTTT. The genes are TRBV12-3 or TRBV12-4 and TRBJ2-3; 12 bases are a match to TRBD2. The CDR3 contains 15 residues. Unmatched junction bases numbered 3, after V lost 4 bases and J lost 4 bases.

The chain employs TRBV30 and TRBJ1-5; 7 bases map to TRBD1. CDR3 size: 16 residues. Looked up from germline, CDR1 is GTSNPN and CDR2 is SVGIG (reference sequence). V shed 0 bases and J 6 bases; nucleotides not matched to a gene: 11. The CDR3: CAWSVSDREIFQPQHF. CDR3 DNA sequence: TGTGCCTGGAGTGTTTCCGACAGGGAAATATTTCAGCCCCAGCATTTT.

This sequence joins TRBV4-1 and TRBJ2-3; D gene ambiguous. Germline V gene lookup returns CDR1 MGHRA and CDR2 YSYEKL. This CDR3 contains 16 residues. V lost 0 bases, J lost 0 bases, and 10 bases lay in between. The CDR3 sequence is CASSQEIQPSTDTQYF. CDR3 DNA: TGCGCCAGCAGCCAAGAAATTCAACCTAGCACAGATACGCAGTATTTT.

The chain is built from TRBV27 and TRBJ1-3, with 12 bases fitting TRBD1. With 0 bases clipped from V and 2 bases from J, the junction kept 2 bases outside the gene matches. Per germline, CDR1 MNHEY and CDR2 SMNVEV (reference sequence). This CDR3 region has 17 residues. The CDR3 DNA sequence: TGTGCCAGCAGTTTATCGGGACAGGGGGCCACTGGAAACACCATATATTTT. Translation: CASSLSGQGATGNTIYF.

The chain recombines TRBV5-4 with TRBJ2-2; no clear D. This CDR3 has 13 amino acids. The V and J ends lost 5 bases and 3 bases respectively, with 8 bases between them. Germline loops: CDR1 SGHNT, CDR2 YYREEE (reference sequence). CDR3 coding DNA: TGTGCCAGCAGTCCCACTTACACCGGGGAGCTGTTTTTT. Translation: CASSPTYTGELFF.

This chain uses TRBV27 with TRBJ2-2; maybe TRBD2 (6 bases). The CDR3 consists of 16 residues. Trimming removed 5 bases at V and 6 bases at J, with 19 bases between. Germline CDR1 MNHEY, CDR2 SMNVEV (reference sequence). As DNA, the CDR3 is TGTGCCAGCAGTCCCGCCTTGGGGGGTAACGCCGGGGAGCTGTTTTTT. This codes for CASSPALGGNAGELFF.

The rearrangement joins TRBV6-4 to TRBJ2-2, with 11 bases aligning to TRBD1. V was clipped by 0 bases and J by 7 bases; unmatched bases: 16. The CDR3 has 20 amino acids. Germline CDR1 and CDR2: MRHNA and SNTAGT. The DNA of the CDR3 is TGTGCCAGCAGTGACTCCCCATGGTCCGGGACAGGGGGACCCAGCGGGGAGCTGTTTTTT. It specifies CASSDSPWSGTGGPSGELFF.

CDR3 DNA sequence: TGCGCCAGCAGCTTGGCCGAGGACAGGGCAACCAATGAGCAGTTCTTC. Residues: CASSLAEDRATNEQFF. J is TRBJ2-1 and V is TRBV5-1, with 8 bases fitting TRBD1. CDR1 is SGHRS and CDR2 is YFSETQ in the germline V gene. V gave up 0 bases and J gave up 6 bases; unmatched junction bases: 8. The CDR3 length is 16 residues.

J is TRBJ1-6 and V is TRBV19; TRBD1 agrees at 9 bases. Germline CDR1 is LNHDA and CDR2 is SQIVND (reference sequence). There are 16 residues in the CDR3. Germline trimming cut 9 bases from V and 6 bases from J; bases unmatched to any gene: 12. The CDR3 DNA reads TGTGCCAGCCGCACAGGGGGCGAATTCCTTAATTCACCCCTCCACTTT. It translates to CASRTGGEFLNSPLHF.

This chain joins TRBV4-1 and TRBJ2-2; D remains ambiguous. Trimming left V 0 bases short and J 6 bases short, with 11 bases between. The CDR3 spans 15 residues. The germline V gene has CDR1 MGHRA and CDR2 YSYEKL. CDR3 residues: CASSQEWKTAGELFF. Written as DNA, the CDR3 is TGCGCCAGCAGCCAAGAATGGAAAACGGCCGGGGAGCTGTTTTTT.

This sequence joins TRBV5-4 and TRBJ2-1, with TRBD1 matching 7 bases. The CDR3 spans 15 residues. V was clipped by 4 bases and J by 5 bases; unmatched bases: 9. CDR1 and CDR2 (germline): SGHNT, YYREEE (reference sequence). CDR3 region: CASSDPGQANNEQFF. The CDR3 DNA sequence: TGTGCCAGCAGCGACCCCGGACAGGCAAACAATGAGCAGTTCTTC.

This clonotype was seen only a few times. The CDR3 coding sequence is TGTGCCAGCAGTACCGGGGGGGCCAATCAGCCCCAGCATTTT. It translates to CASSTGGANQPQHF. The chain carries TRBV6-1 and TRBJ1-5, with a weak D call TRBD1 (6 bases). The CDR3 spans 14 residues. Germline V CDR1 and CDR2: MNHNS, SASEGT. Trimming pared 5 bases from V and 3 bases from J, leaving 11 bases between.

This chain uses TRBV20-1 with TRBJ2-7; no reliable D call. The CDR3 consists of 14 residues. CDR1 is DFQATT and CDR2 is SNEGSKA in the germline V gene (reference sequence). Trimming cost V 6 bases and J 0 bases, with 15 bases left between them. The CDR3 sequence is CSAISDRSSYEQYF. DNA for the CDR3: TGCAGTGCAATATCCGACCGCAGCTCCTACGAGCAGTACTTC.

The chain uses TRBV12-3 or TRBV12-4 and TRBJ1-2; D unclear. The CDR3 covers 12 residues. The V gene lost 5 bases and the J gene lost 6 bases, with 10 bases spanning the gap. CDR3: CASSPDTNGYTF. The CDR3 bases are TGTGCCAGCAGTCCCGACACAAATGGCTACACCTTC.

The sample holds one count of this clonotype. The genes are TRBV7-9 and TRBJ2-7; D gene uncertain. Trimming took 3 bases from V and 6 from J, leaving 9 bases between them. The germline gives CDR1 SEHNR, CDR2 FQNEAQ (reference sequence). This CDR3 is built from 12 residues. CDR3 nucleotide sequence: TGTGCCAGCAGCTTGTCAGTCCGCGAGCAGTACTTC. It specifies CASSLSVREQYF. Based on the CDR3 plus reference TRBV7-9 and TRBJ2-7, the full variable domain is DTGVSQNPRHKITKRGQNVTFRCDPISEHNRLYWYRQTLGQGPEFLTYFQNEAQLEKSRLLSDRFSAERPKGSFSTLEIQRTEQGDSAMYLCASSLSVREQYFGPGTRLTVT.

Worth noting for this clonotype: A junction boundary mismatches the germline segment, possibly from a read error. V is TRBV18 and J is TRBJ1-2, with D possibly being TRBD1 (6 bases). This CDR3 region has 12 residues. Germline V gives CDR1 KGHSH, CDR2 LQKENI. The CDR3 nucleotides read TGTGCCACCTCAGGGGACCACTTGGGCTACACCTTC. This translates into CATSGDHLGYTF.

The J gene is TRBJ1-3, the V gene TRBV3-1; a possible D gene is TRBD1 (6 bases). Germline V gene sequence: CDR1 LGHDT, CDR2 YNNKEL (reference sequence). Trimming pared 0 bases from V and 0 bases from J, leaving 12 bases between. The CDR3 has 17 residues. CDR3 sequence (DNA): TGTGCCAGCAGCCAAGATGCTCCGGACAGCTCTGGAAACACCATATATTTT. This codes for CASSQDAPDSSGNTIYF.

The V call is TRBV6-5, the J call TRBJ2-7; D is perhaps TRBD1 (5 bases). The CDR3 sequence is 14 residues long. Trimming shortened V by 3 bases and J by 2 bases, and 11 bases separated the two germline ends. CDR1 and CDR2 from the germline V gene are MNHEY and SVGAGI. CDR3 region: CASSYYDSTYEQYF. DNA of the CDR3: TGTGCCAGCAGTTATTACGACAGTACCTACGAGCAGTACTTC.

The chain recombines TRBV6-5 with TRBJ1-4, with D tentatively TRBD1 (5 bases). The ends were cut back, 6 bases at V and 8 bases at J, with 10 bases in the middle. CDR3 length: 12 amino acids. Germline V CDR1 and CDR2: MNHEY, SVGAGI. The CDR3 nucleotides read TGTGCCAGCAGCGCCGGGGCCGAAAAACTGTTTTTT. Amino acids: CASSAGAEKLFF.

This clonotype came up once. The J gene is TRBJ2-2, the V gene TRBV5-4, with D perhaps TRBD1 (6 bases). Per germline, CDR1 SGHNT and CDR2 YYREEE (reference sequence). V lost 2 bases, J lost 1 base, and 9 bases lay in between. The CDR3 has 15 residues. The chain's CDR3 is CASSLGGVNTGELFF. The CDR3 region has the DNA TGTGCCAGCAGCTTAGGGGGAGTGAACACCGGGGAGCTGTTTTTT.

The CDR3 loop reads CASSLTRTGGINQPQHF. The CDR3 coding sequence is TGTGCCAGCTCACTAACGCGGACAGGGGGCATCAATCAGCCCCAGCATTTT. J is TRBJ1-5 and V is TRBV18; 11 bases map to TRBD1. This CDR3 region has 17 residues. V shed 4 bases and J 3 bases; nucleotides not matched to a gene: 8. Per germline, CDR1 KGHSH and CDR2 LQKENI.

This sequence joins TRBV10-3 and TRBJ1-1; 7 bases are a match to TRBD1. The CDR3 has 16 residues. In germline, CDR1 is ENHRY, CDR2 SYGVKD. The V segment lost 4 bases and the J segment 0 bases; nucleotides outside the gene matches: 8. The CDR3: CAISGRDSHMNTEAFF. The CDR3 nucleotides are TGTGCCATCAGTGGAAGGGACAGCCATATGAACACTGAAGCTTTCTTT.

The chain carries TRBV30 and TRBJ2-7; 10 nucleotides align to TRBD1. There are 14 residues in the CDR3. Germline V gene lookup returns CDR1 GTSNPN and CDR2 SVGIG (reference sequence). Losses at the gene ends were 4 bases for V and 0 bases for J; bases not matched to a gene: 3. The CDR3: CAWKGQGSSYEQYF. CDR3 bases: TGTGCCTGGAAGGGACAGGGGTCCTCCTACGAGCAGTACTTC.